This T cell receptor beta chain was sequenced for a study of blood T cell repertoires in COVID-19. Study-level background: Italy, Spain and the United States were the sources of the convalescent and acute COVID-19 samples.

The CDR3 is 13 amino acids. The germline CDR1 and CDR2 sequences are SQVTM and ANQGSEA. J lost 3 bases, V lost 6 bases, and 6 bases had no gene match. In the study's own analysis: For nucleated cells, counts were estimated from reference gene primer amplification. Clones were sequenced by immunoSEQ multiplex PCR, and TCRdb holds only the in-frame ones, with some missing. That table furnishes V, J and clone size, whereas the DNA furnished D and trimming. The sample contains just under 30,000 clones, roughly nine tenths of which appear only once. The sequenced sample consisted of peripheral blood. The TCR originated in a human donor in a cohort sampled during active COVID-19. The chain joins TRBV29-1 to TRBJ1-2, with 8 bases identical to TRBD1. The CDR3 DNA reads TGCAGCGTGGAGACAGGGGTGGACTATGGCTACACCTTC. Encoded protein: CSVETGVDYGYTF. The full variable domain, rest sourced from reference TRBV29-1 and TRBJ1-2, is SAVISQKPSRDICQRGTSLTIQCQVDSQVTMMFWYRQQPGQSLTLIATANQGSEATYESGFVIDKFPISRPNLTFSTLTVSNMSPEDSSIYLCSVETGVDYGYTFGSGTRLTVV.